Listed below are T cell receptor beta chains from one sample, sequenced in a study of identical twins. One entry per CDR3 protein, called by TCRdb with MiXCR from the 5' RACE reads. The table lists about 200,000 distinct CDR3 sequences, roughly a tenth of them singletons. Material for sequencing was memory T cells sorted from blood. The receptor source for this set is a man aged 50 or older in good health. The CDR3 runs from the conserved cysteine through the conserved F or W. Each record gives: D gene, V gene, J gene, clone size, CDR3 DNA, CDR3 protein. A D gene is named only where the DNA matches it firmly. Part of the rows lack a size; the others show once, few, many or a class for expanded clones.

.,TRBV9,TRBJ2-1,few,TGTGCCAGCAGCATCGGGGATGAGCAGTTCTTC,CASSIGDEQFF
.,TRBV20-1,TRBJ1-5,.,TGCAGTGCTAGGTTCCGGGGTAGCAGTCAGCCCCAGCATTTT,CSARFRGSSQPQHF
.,TRBV7-9,TRBJ1-1,.,TGTGCCAGCAGCCTCAGTACTGAAGCTTTCTTT,CASSLSTEAFF
.,TRBV7-2,TRBJ2-7,many,TGTGCCAGCAGCAAAACCGGAGGGGGTGTCTACGAGCAGTACTTC,CASSKTGGGVYEQYF
TRBD1,TRBV3-1,TRBJ1-5,.,TGTGCCAGCAGCCTGACAGGGGGTAGTCAGCCCCAGCATTTT,CASSLTGGSQPQHF
.,TRBV2,TRBJ2-7,many,TGTGCCAGCACTACGGGGTCCTACGAGCAGTACTTC,CASTTGSYEQYF
TRBD1,TRBV7-9,TRBJ1-5,few,TGTGCCAGCAGTTACCAGGGGGACCGCAATCAGCCCCAGCATTTT,CASSYQGDRNQPQHF
TRBD1,TRBV20-1,TRBJ2-1,.,TGCAGTGCTAGAGATATCAGGACAGGGGCGAACAATGAGCAGTTCTTC,CSARDIRTGANNEQFF
.,TRBV18,TRBJ2-3,many,TGTGCCAGCTCACCCCTAGACCCAGATACGCAGTATTTT,CASSPLDPDTQYF
.,TRBV20-1,TRBJ1-5,.,TGCAGTGCTAGAGATATGGTGCAGGGGAATAACAATCAGCCCCAGCATTTT,CSARDMVQGNNNQPQHF
.,TRBV12-3/TRBV12-4,TRBJ2-7,many,TGTGCCAGCAGTTTAAGGAGTGGTGGCGAGCAGTACTTC,CASSLRSGGEQYF
TRBD2,TRBV12-5,TRBJ2-1,few,TGTGCTAGTGGTTATAGCGGGAGAGGAGACAATGAGCAGTTCTTC,CASGYSGRGDNEQFF
.,TRBV4-3,TRBJ2-3,many,TGCGCCAGCAGCCAACAGGGGACGTGGGCAGATACGCAGTATTTT,CASSQQGTWADTQYF
.,TRBV3-1,TRBJ2-7,few,TGTGCCAGCAGCCATAGGAGTCGCTACGAGCAGTACTTC,CASSHRSRYEQYF
TRBD2,TRBV6-5,TRBJ2-4,.,TGTGCCAGCAGTTACTTGGGGGCGGGAGGGACCAAAAACATTCAGTACTTC,CASSYLGAGGTKNIQYF
TRBD1,TRBV12-3/TRBV12-4,TRBJ1-1,many,TGTGCCAGCACCCTGACAGGGGGTGGACCTGAAGCTTTCTTT,CASTLTGGGPEAFF
TRBD1,TRBV20-1,TRBJ2-7,medium-sized,TGCAGTGCTAGGGGGACAGCGGACTACGAGCAGTACTTC,CSARGTADYEQYF
TRBD1,TRBV2,TRBJ2-1,many,TGTGCCAGCAGTCGACCGGGACAGGGGGAGGATGAGCAGTTCTTC,CASSRPGQGEDEQFF
TRBD2,TRBV19,TRBJ2-5,many,TGTGCCAGTAGTGCCGGACTAGCGGGGGGGCCGGGAGAGACCCAGTACTTC,CASSAGLAGGPGETQYF
.,TRBV4-1,TRBJ1-4,many,TGCGCCAGCAGCCAAAGGCCGGGGGGGGTAGCTAATGAAAAACTGTTTTTT,CASSQRPGGVANEKLFF
.,TRBV5-4,TRBJ1-2,few,TGTGCCAGCAGCCAACAGGGATTCCATGGCTACACCTTC,CASSQQGFHGYTF
TRBD2,TRBV4-2,TRBJ2-2,many,TGTGCCAGCAGCCACCAAGCGGGGGGGCTAGACGGGGAGCTGTTTTTT,CASSHQAGGLDGELFF
.,TRBV24-1,TRBJ2-7,.,TGTGCCACCAGTGATCCCCGGTCGGTCTCCTACGAGCAGTACTTC,CATSDPRSVSYEQYF
.,TRBV29-1,TRBJ1-2,few,TGCAGCGCCGGAGCGGGGGGAGGGGACTATGGCTACACCTTC,CSAGAGGGDYGYTF
.,TRBV6-1,TRBJ2-2,many,TGTGCCAGCATCTTTAGCGGGACAGGGAACACCGGGGAGCTGTTTTTT,CASIFSGTGNTGELFF
TRBD2,TRBV20-1,TRBJ2-1,many,TGCAGTGCCCTAGCGGGAGGGTTTGAGCAGTTCTTC,CSALAGGFEQFF
TRBD2,TRBV7-8,TRBJ2-3,many,TGTGCCAGCAGCTTGGGACTAGCGGGAATAGATACGCAGTATTTT,CASSLGLAGIDTQYF
.,TRBV12-3/TRBV12-4,TRBJ1-2,many,TGTGCCAGCAGTCCGGACGGACAATCTAACTATGGCTACACCTTC,CASSPDGQSNYGYTF
.,TRBV7-9,TRBJ2-7,.,TGTGCCAGCAGCGCAACTGGGTACGAGCAGTACTTC,CASSATGYEQYF
.,TRBV5-4,TRBJ2-5,.,TGTGCCAGCAGCGCGTCCAGCGGAGAAGAGACCCAGTACTTC,CASSASSGEETQYF
.,TRBV6-1,TRBJ1-1,few,TGTGCCAGCAGTGAAATGGAAGGGAGCACTGAAGCTTTCTTT,CASSEMEGSTEAFF
.,TRBV7-9,TRBJ1-3,.,TGTGCCAGCAGCCCGGAAAGCCTTCCTTGGTTT,CASSPESLPWF
TRBD2,TRBV7-2,TRBJ2-7,many,TGTGCCAGCAGCCAAGCTAGCGGGAGGGCCACCTACGAGCAGTACTTC,CASSQASGRATYEQYF
TRBD1,TRBV29-1,TRBJ1-4,many,TGCAGGGACAGGGTTCGAGAAGGGGAAAAACTGTTTTTT,CRDRVREGEKLFF
.,TRBV7-2,TRBJ2-5,many,TGTGCCAGCAGCTTAGGGTCGGCGGAGACCCAGTACTTC,CASSLGSAETQYF
TRBD1,TRBV29-1,TRBJ2-1,.,TGCAGCTTTTCTCAGGGGGCGACCTACAATGAGCAGTTCTTC,CSFSQGATYNEQFF
.,TRBV27,TRBJ1-3,many,TGTGCCAGCAGTCTCCTAATTGGAAACACCATATATTTT,CASSLLIGNTIYF
.,TRBV6-2/TRBV6-3,TRBJ1-1,.,TGTGCCAGCAGTGACCCGGAAAAGGCTGAAGCTTTCTTT,CASSDPEKAEAFF
TRBD1,TRBV6-2/TRBV6-3,TRBJ2-7,.,TGTGCCAGCAGTCTCGACCCCCCGTCCGGGACAGTTTCCTACGAGCAGTACTTC,CASSLDPPSGTVSYEQYF
TRBD1,TRBV12-3/TRBV12-4,TRBJ1-6,few,TGTGCCAGCAGTTTCGGGACAGGGCGTTCACCCCTCCACTTT,CASSFGTGRSPLHF
TRBD1,TRBV30,TRBJ2-1,.,TGTGCCTGGAGTGTTCCCGGGACAGGGGACAATGAGCAGTTCTTC,CAWSVPGTGDNEQFF
TRBD1,TRBV6-1,TRBJ1-1,many,TGTGCCAGCAACCCCGACAGGGGGCGGGCTGAAGCTTTCTTT,CASNPDRGRAEAFF
.,TRBV25-1,TRBJ1-1,many,TGTGCCAGCAGTAAGGGGCTTGAAGCTTTCTTT,CASSKGLEAFF